The clone carrying this T cell receptor beta chain appeared a single time. This specimen comes from a study of Ad26.COV2.S vaccination and SARS-CoV-2 variants. Sequencing used immunoSEQ multiplex PCR; TCRdb keeps in-frame clones, though not all of them. The repertoire holds some 450,000 clones, about nine tenths seen once, with around 4.2% in the top ten. Indicated treatment: roughly 18 received Ad26.COV2.S at low or high dose, single or two shots; about 5 received placebo; per-sample allocation not given. Day 63 after the first vaccine or placebo injection was the time point for sampling. It was an adult aged 18-55 years in Boston who was the donor. This CDR3 has 13 amino acids. V was shortened by 5 bases and J by 6 bases, with 13 bases between the two germline ends. Germline loops: CDR1 SEHNR, CDR2 FQNEAQ (reference sequence).

The material was peripheral blood, obtained in a trial of Ad26.COV2.S vaccine versus placebo. This TCR was sampled from a person between 18 and 60 years old who received the Ad26.COV2.S COVID-19 vaccine or a placebo. The chain has TRBV7-9 and TRBJ2-5; D is unclear. This CDR3 reads CASSPPEIQTQYF. The CDR3, as DNA: TGTGCCAGCAGCCCCCCAGAAATCCAGACCCAGTACTTC.